The 25 T cell receptor beta chains reported below all come from one sample, sequenced in a study of T-cell memory formation after mild COVID-19. TCRdb re-derived calls from the 5' RACE reads in MiXCR, one entry per CDR3 protein. The sample carries fewer than 250,000 distinct CDR3 sequences, roughly a tenth recorded once. The specimen was PBMCs or a T cell subset sorted from them (not recorded which). The receptors here all came from a man younger than 30 who had mild COVID-19 (a few samples of this study predate the infection). Cell type and time point are not known.

This clonotype was recorded at least ten times. The chain couples TRBV7-2 to TRBJ1-4; D is unresolved. Germline values: CDR1 SGHTA, CDR2 FQGNSA. V lost 1 base to trimming and J lost 14 bases, with 14 bases between them. The length of the CDR3 is 13 residues. Here the CDR3 reads CASSLGATETLFF. In DNA, the CDR3 is TGTGCCAGCAGCTTAGGGGCGACGGAAACTCTGTTTTTT.

V and J are TRBV5-5 and TRBJ1-2, with D possibly being TRBD1 (5 bases). CDR1 and CDR2 (germline): SGHKS, YYEKEE (reference sequence). Trimming removed 0 bases from V and 4 bases from J, with 13 bases in between. This CDR3 is 15 amino acids long. The CDR3 DNA sequence: TGTGCCAGCAGCTTGGCCGGGGGAATCAGCTATGGCTACACCTTC. Translation: CASSLAGGISYGYTF.

This clonotype was counted at least ten times. The chain couples TRBV6-2 or TRBV6-3 to TRBJ2-5; the D is unclear. The CDR3 runs 11 residues. Trimming removed 7 bases at V and 9 bases at J, with 12 bases between. Germline CDR1 and CDR2: MNHEY and SVGEGT. In DNA, the CDR3 is TGTGCCAGCACCAACAATAGGGCCCAGTACTTC. Protein sequence: CASTNNRAQYF.

This clonotype occurred a few times. In DNA form, the CDR3 reads TGTGCTAGTGCCTCGGGTTGGGGAGAGACCCAGTACTTC. Protein sequence: CASASGWGETQYF. This rearrangement joins TRBV12-5 to TRBJ2-5; no definite D call. The length of the CDR3 is 13 residues. V lost 7 bases, J lost 4 bases, and 13 bases lay in between. Germline CDR1 reads LGHNT; CDR2 reads FRNRAP. Using reference TRBV12-5 and TRBJ2-5 for the parts outside the CDR3, the full variable domain is DARVTQTPRHKVTEMGQEVTMRCQPILGHNTVFWYRQTMMQGLELLAYFRNRAPLDDSGMPKDRFSAEMPDATLATLKIQPSEPRDSAVYFCASASGWGETQYFGPGTRLLVL.

This clonotype was seen only a few times. The chain carries TRBV19 and TRBJ2-6; 9 nucleotides line up with TRBD1. Germline V CDR1 and CDR2: LNHDA, SQIVND (reference sequence). The CDR3 is 20 amino acids. Trimming took 4 bases from V and 2 from J; bases not matched to a gene: 15. This chain's CDR3 is CASSTGQGWKYSAGANVLTF. As DNA, the CDR3 is TGTGCCAGTAGTACCGGACAGGGGTGGAAGTATTCGGCTGGGGCCAACGTCCTGACTTTC.

The chain carries TRBV9 and TRBJ1-4; D perhaps matches TRBD1 (5 bases). The CDR3 extends over 14 amino acids. V lost 4 bases to trimming and J lost 5 bases, with 12 bases between them. The germline gives CDR1 SGDLS, CDR2 YYNGEE. CDR3 DNA: TGTGCCAGCAGCTCCCGTGAGGGGAATGAAAAACTGTTTTTT. This encodes CASSSREGNEKLFF. Drawing the rest from reference TRBV9 and TRBJ1-4, the complete variable domain is DSGVTQTPKHLITATGQRVTLRCSPRSGDLSVYWYQQSLDQGLQFLIQYYNGEERAKGNILERFSAQQFPDLHSELNLSSLELGDSALYFCASSSREGNEKLFFGSGTQLSVL.

The V and J genes are TRBV5-1 and TRBJ1-1; 7 nucleotides match TRBD1. This CDR3 is built from 15 residues. From germline, CDR1 is SGHRS and CDR2 YFSETQ. V shed 5 bases and J 0 bases; nucleotides not matched to a gene: 7. For the CDR3, the DNA is TGCGCCAGCAGGCCGGGACAGCCTATGAACACTGAAGCTTTCTTT. Its protein product is CASRPGQPMNTEAFF.

There are a few counts of this clonotype. The chain couples TRBV3-1 to TRBJ1-2; no reliable D call. The V gene lost 5 bases and the J gene lost 4 bases, with 11 bases spanning the gap. Germline assignment: CDR1 LGHDT and CDR2 YNNKEL (reference sequence). This CDR3 has 13 amino acids. The CDR3 spells CASSNQTFYGYTF. The CDR3 DNA is TGTGCCAGCAGCAATCAGACGTTCTATGGCTACACCTTC. The full variable domain, rest sourced from reference TRBV3-1 and TRBJ1-2, is DTAVSQTPKYLVTQMGNDKSIKCEQNLGHDTMYWYKQDSKKFLKIMFSYNNKELIINETVPNRFSPKSPDKAHLNLHINSLELGDSAVYFCASSNQTFYGYTFGSGTRLTVV.

This clonotype was seen repeatedly, ten times or more. This rearrangement joins TRBV5-1 to TRBJ1-1; tentative D call: TRBD1 (6 bases). CDR1 SGHRS and CDR2 YFSETQ come from the germline V gene. The CDR3 is made up of 16 amino acids. Trimming pared 6 bases from V and 1 base from J, leaving 19 bases between. This chain's CDR3 is CASTPTIGGRNTEAFF. DNA for the CDR3: TGCGCCAGCACACCGACTATCGGGGGCAGGAACACTGAAGCTTTCTTT.

The chain is built from TRBV6-5 and TRBJ2-7; TRBD1 agrees at 8 bases. CDR1 and CDR2 from the germline V gene are MNHEY and SVGAGI. V lost 5 bases and J lost 5; bases outside the gene matches: 5. This CDR3 has 13 residues. The CDR3 DNA sequence: TGTGCCAGCAGTGCGACAGGGGTGGACGAGCAGTACGTC. Translated, it gives CASSATGVDEQYV.

In regard to this clonotype: This could be a read error, since a much larger clone is one nucleotide away. The J gene is TRBJ2-1, the V gene TRBV7-2; 8 bases are shared with TRBD2. CDR3 size: 15 residues. Germline CDR1 SGHTA, CDR2 FQGNSA. The CDR3 DNA follows: TGTGCCAGCAGCTTAAATAGCGGGGCCTACAATGATCAGTTCTTC. It codes for CASSLNSGAYNDQFF. Full variable domain (rest looked up from reference TRBV7-2 and TRBJ2-1): GAGVSQSPSNKVTEKGKDVELRCDPISGHTALYWYRQSLGQGLEFLIYFQGNSAPDKSGLPSDRFSAERTGGSVSTLTIQRTQQEDSAVYLCASSLNSGAYNDQFFGPGTRLTVL.

There are a few counts of this clonotype. The V gene is TRBV4-3, the J gene TRBJ2-3; TRBD2 is a possible D gene (5 bases). This CDR3 is 15 amino acids long. V was pared by 0 bases and J by 4 bases, with 11 bases between. Germline assignment: CDR1 LGHNA and CDR2 YSLEER. CDR3 in DNA: TGCGCCAGCAGCCAAGATCTCCTAGCCGCAGATACGCAGTATTTT. Amino acid sequence: CASSQDLLAADTQYF.

This clonotype has ten or more counts. The CDR3 region is CASSDFGSAKNIQYF. The CDR3 nucleotides read TGTGCCAGCAGTGATTTTGGGTCAGCCAAAAACATTCAGTACTTC. The J gene is TRBJ2-4, the V gene TRBV6-1; D is unclear. The CDR3 sequence is 15 residues long. Trimming pared 3 bases from V and 0 bases from J, leaving 9 bases between. The germline CDR1 and CDR2 sequences are MNHNS and SASEGT.

There are a few counts of this clonotype. The V gene is TRBV10-3, the J gene TRBJ2-6; the D is unclear. CDR3 size: 13 residues. The germline V gene has CDR1 ENHRY and CDR2 SYGVKD. Trimming took off 4 bases at V and 1 base at J, with 2 bases between the two ends. The CDR3 region has the DNA TGTGCCATCAGTGTTTCTGGGGCCAACGTCCTGACTTTC. Residues: CAISVSGANVLTF.

The rearrangement uses TRBV12-3 or TRBV12-4 and TRBJ1-2; 7 bases are shared with TRBD1. V was clipped by 3 bases and J by 2 bases; unmatched bases: 3. The CDR3 spans 14 residues. CDR3 bases: TGTGCCAGCAGTTTCGACAGGGTAAACTATGGCTACACCTTC. Translation gives CASSFDRVNYGYTF.

This clonotype was observed at least ten times. V is TRBV7-2 and J is TRBJ2-2; possibly TRBD2 for D (6 bases). The CDR3 extends over 17 amino acids. V lost 5 bases and J 1 base, leaving 17 bases between the germline ends. The V gene's germline CDR1 is SGHTA and CDR2 FQGNSA. CDR3 residues: CASSLPRDSGNTGELFF. The CDR3 DNA sequence: TGTGCCAGCAGCCTACCTCGGGACTCCGGGAACACCGGGGAGCTGTTTTTT.

At least ten counts were recorded for this clonotype. This chain uses TRBV4-3 with TRBJ1-2; D unresolved. This CDR3 contains 16 residues. V lost 0 bases to trimming and J lost 1 base, with 12 bases between them. Germline V gene sequence: CDR1 LGHNA, CDR2 YSLEER. CDR3 in amino acids: CASSQDRPADNYGYTF. CDR3 coding DNA: TGCGCCAGCAGCCAAGATCGGCCGGCAGATAACTATGGCTACACCTTC.

The chain links TRBV5-6 to TRBJ2-7; the match to TRBD1 covers 8 bases. The CDR3 extends over 15 amino acids. V lost 1 base, J lost 2 bases, and 5 bases stayed unmatched. Germline-derived CDR1 and CDR2 are SGHDT and YYEEEE. CDR3 nucleotide sequence: TGTGCCAGCAGCTTGTGGGGGACAGGCACCTACGAGCAGTACGTC. Its translation is CASSLWGTGTYEQYV.

The gene calls are TRBV20-1 and TRBJ1-1; 12 bases are a match to TRBD1. The CDR3 contains 14 residues. Looked up from germline, CDR1 is DFQATT and CDR2 is SNEGSKA (reference sequence). Trimming took 2 bases from V and 6 from J; bases not matched to a gene: 4. CDR3 DNA sequence: TGCAGTGCTAGACCGGGACAGGGGGCGGCTGAAGCTTTCTTT. This translates into CSARPGQGAAEAFF.

CDR3: CALWTEYGYTF. The CDR3 nucleotides read TGTGCGCTGTGGACGGAATATGGCTACACCTTC. This chain uses TRBV28 with TRBJ1-2; D gene unclear. The CDR3 contains 11 residues. Germline assignment: CDR1 MDHEN and CDR2 SYDVKM.

This clonotype was observed at least ten times. The genes are TRBV7-6 and TRBJ1-5; tentatively, D is TRBD1 (5 bases). The CDR3 totals 13 residues. Per the germline V gene, CDR1 is SGHVS and CDR2 is FNYEAQ. V was clipped by 4 bases and J by 5 bases, with 9 bases between them. CDR3 DNA: TGTGCCAGCAGCTCAGGGTACTATCAGCCCCAGCATTTT. Protein product: CASSSGYYQPQHF.

The rearrangement uses TRBV20-1 and TRBJ1-5; a weak D match, TRBD1 (6 bases). The germline V gene has CDR1 DFQATT and CDR2 SNEGSKA (reference sequence). Deletions cut 5 bases from V and 4 bases from J, with 15 bases between. This CDR3 contains 14 residues. In DNA, the CDR3 is TGCAGTGCTCCCGCCAGGGGCATTAATCAGCCCCAGCATTTT. This sequence encodes CSAPARGINQPQHF.

The table lists this clonotype with a few counts. The V call is TRBV5-6, the J call TRBJ1-5; no definite D call. V lost 4 bases to trimming and J lost 7 bases, with 15 bases between them. The germline CDR1 and CDR2 sequences are SGHDT and YYEEEE. The length of the CDR3 is 14 residues. This CDR3 reads CASSLVGLTQPQHF. The CDR3 region has the DNA TGTGCCAGCAGCCTTGTAGGTCTAACCCAGCCCCAGCATTTT.

J is TRBJ2-2 and V is TRBV7-3, with D possibly TRBD1 on 6 matching bases. The CDR3 runs 13 residues. The V gene lost 5 bases and the J gene lost 8 bases, with 12 bases spanning the gap. CDR1 is SGHTA and CDR2 is FQGTGA in the germline V gene. DNA for the CDR3: TGTGCCAGCAGCAACTACAGGGTTGGGGAGCTGTTTTTT. Amino acids: CASSNYRVGELFF.

V gene TRBV28 combines with J gene TRBJ1-2; weak D call: TRBD1 (6 bases). The CDR3 has 16 amino acids. V lost 1 base to trimming and J lost 4 bases, with 16 bases between them. Germline loops: CDR1 MDHEN, CDR2 SYDVKM. For the CDR3, the DNA is TGTGCCAGCAGTTTATCTAACGGACAGAACCTCTATGGCTACACCTTC. As protein: CASSLSNGQNLYGYTF.